These 13 T cell receptor beta chains were sequenced from one sample in a study of beta chain features in type 1 diabetes. All of the isolated RNA was reverse transcribed, so expressed TCRB transcripts were sequenced. The method was immunoSEQ multiplex PCR; TCRdb's version includes in-frame clones alone and lacks a portion of them. The table has 160,000 or so clones, over 8.5% seen once; the top ten hold around 2.1%. The material sequenced was central memory CD4+ T cells from blood. Receptors originate from a man between 18 and 29 years old in good health.

Here the CDR3 DNA reads TGTGCCAGCAGCGGGAATACAGGGTGGGGCTACACCTTC. Its protein is CASSGNTGWGYTF. The chain recombines TRBV14 with TRBJ1-2; possible D gene TRBD1, 6 bases. V was clipped by 5 bases and J by 8 bases, with 15 bases between them. Germline loops: CDR1 SGHDN, CDR2 FVKESK. The CDR3 is 13 amino acids.

As to this clone: This is likely an artifact of a read error, given a far larger clone one base away. The chain has TRBV7-9 and TRBJ2-6; no definite D call. The CDR3 has 12 amino acids. Germline CDR1 SEHNR, CDR2 FQNEAQ (reference sequence). V lost 4 bases, J lost 2 bases, and 0 bases lay in between. CDR3 loop: CASSSGANVLTF. CDR3 nucleotides: TGTGCCAGCAGCTCTGGGGCCAACGTCCTGACTTTC.

The rearrangement joins TRBV5-1 to TRBJ2-4; 8 bases agree with TRBD2. This CDR3 contains 16 residues. Trimming cost V 4 bases and J 6 bases; bases outside gene matches: 12. Germline V gives CDR1 SGHRS, CDR2 YFSETQ. CDR3 protein: CASSPPTSEGGNIQYF. CDR3 bases: TGCGCCAGCAGCCCCCCGACTAGCGAAGGTGGAAACATTCAGTACTTC.

This clone was seen a few times. The rearrangement uses TRBV18 and TRBJ2-4, with D perhaps given as TRBD1 or TRBD2 (5 bases each). The CDR3 is 17 amino acids. With 0 bases removed from V and 2 bases from J, the gap between germline ends came to 14 bases. Germline assignment: CDR1 KGHSH and CDR2 LQKENI. The CDR3 sequence: CASSPPGALGPKNIQYF. The CDR3 DNA reads TGTGCCAGCTCACCACCCGGGGCCCTGGGGCCCAAAAACATTCAGTACTTC.

This clone was seen more than once but under ten times. The V call is TRBV29-1, the J call TRBJ2-7; no clear D gene. V lost 3 bases and J lost 2, with 17 bases in between. CDR1 is SQVTM, CDR2 ANQGSEA, per germline. The CDR3 loop spans 15 amino acids. The CDR3 bases are TGCAGCGTTGACACGGACGGAGCCGATGCCTACGAGCAGTACTTC. Translating gives CSVDTDGADAYEQYF.

Only a few counts were recorded for this clone. This sequence joins TRBV2 and TRBJ2-3; the D gene is possibly TRBD2 (5 bases). Germline values: CDR1 SNHLY, CDR2 FYNNEI. The length of the CDR3 is 14 residues. V was clipped by 4 bases and J by 8 bases, with 16 bases between them. The CDR3 loop is CASSARESLPTQYF. CDR3 bases: TGTGCCAGCAGTGCAAGGGAGTCACTTCCTACGCAGTATTTT.

This clone has a handful of counts. The J gene is TRBJ2-5, the V gene TRBV29-1, with D possibly TRBD2 on 6 matching bases. Germline V lookup: CDR1 SQVTM, CDR2 ANQGSEA. Deletions cut 4 bases from V and 4 bases from J, with 19 bases between. The CDR3 length is 15 residues. For the CDR3, the DNA is TGCAGCGTTGGTGTCAGCGGAGGTAGCGGAGAGACCCAGTACTTC. Its protein is CSVGVSGGSGETQYF.

A few counts support this clone. The V gene is TRBV14, the J gene TRBJ2-3; D possibly corresponds to TRBD1 (6 bases). The CDR3 has 14 amino acids. V gave up 4 bases and J gave up 4 bases, with 12 bases separating them. Germline-derived CDR1 and CDR2 are SGHDN and FVKESK. CDR3: CASSPTGYADTQYF. The CDR3, as DNA: TGTGCCAGCAGCCCTACAGGGTACGCAGATACGCAGTATTTT.

V and J are TRBV7-6 and TRBJ2-1, with D possibly TRBD2 on 5 matching bases. The germline V and J ends were trimmed by 5 bases and 4 bases, with 12 bases remaining between them. The CDR3 runs to 14 residues. Germline V gene sequence: CDR1 SGHVS, CDR2 FNYEAQ. CDR3 sequence reads: CASSPSRTYNEQFF. CDR3 sequence (DNA): TGTGCCAGCAGCCCCTCCAGGACTTACAATGAGCAGTTCTTC.

This clone has at least ten counts. This chain connects TRBV7-2 to TRBJ2-5, with unresolved D. This CDR3 has 12 residues. V was pared by 5 bases and J by 5 bases, with 9 bases between. Germline-derived CDR1 and CDR2 are SGHTA and FQGNSA. The CDR3 DNA reads as TGTGCCAGCAGCCCTGCAATGGAGACCCAGTACTTC. Amino acids: CASSPAMETQYF.

The rearrangement links TRBV19 to TRBJ2-7; 10 bases fit TRBD2. Germline V lookup: CDR1 LNHDA, CDR2 SQIVND (reference sequence). Trimming removed 5 bases from V and 5 bases from J; junction bases left unmatched: 9. The CDR3 extends over 15 amino acids. The CDR3 reads CASSRLAGENDEQYF. For the CDR3, the DNA is TGTGCCAGTAGTCGTCTAGCGGGAGAAAACGACGAGCAGTACTTC.

This clone was seen a handful of times. The V call is TRBV25-1, the J call TRBJ1-3; D is ambiguous. The V end lost 6 bases, the J end lost 3 bases, and 18 bases lay between the germline ends. The CDR3 is 16 residues long. Per germline, CDR1 MGHDK and CDR2 SYGVNS. The CDR3 nucleotides are TGTGCCAGCAGCCCCTCACAGAGCGGCTTTGGAAACACCATATATTTT. It specifies CASSPSQSGFGNTIYF.

The rearrangement uses TRBV5-1 and TRBJ2-1; D not resolved. Deletions cut 7 bases from V and 3 bases from J, with 17 bases between. CDR1 and CDR2 (germline): SGHRS, YFSETQ. CDR3 size: 15 residues. CDR3 region: CASRPLVNNYNEQFF. DNA for the CDR3: TGCGCCAGCCGTCCCCTCGTCAACAACTACAATGAGCAGTTCTTC.